This T cell receptor beta chain comes out of a study of cytomegalovirus exposure and HLA in healthy donors. Study-wide context: Later, an analysis reported that the roughly 120 validation repertoires had used the same platform as the approximately 600 first-cohort repertoires. General study points: Researchers counted some 150 TCR beta chains as cytomegalovirus-associated.

Here immunoSEQ multiplex PCR was the method, and the copy in TCRdb shows in-frame clones only, minus some. Here the sample spans some 150,000 clones, 70% to 90% being singletons. The CDR3 has 11 amino acids. Trimming pared 6 bases from V and 13 bases from J, leaving 10 bases between. Germline lookup yields CDR1 MNHEY and CDR2 SVGAGI. A word on this clone: Its target is not known.

Sequenced input: PBMCs. This TCR was recovered from a woman between 18 and 30 years old in good health and CMV-seropositive. The rearrangement uses TRBV6-5 and TRBJ1-6, with D possibly TRBD1 on 6 matching bases. CDR3 region: CASRDSAPLHF. The CDR3, as DNA: TGTGCCAGCAGGGACAGTGCGCCCCTCCACTTT.